This entry concerns a single T cell receptor beta chain. Its cognate antigen is unknown. The data originate from a study of shared clonotypes between healthy human individuals. General study results and limits: Roughly 4.6% of naive CD4 clonotypes were common to a few donors.

The CDR3 totals 14 residues. Germline assignment: CDR1 MDHEN and CDR2 SYDVKM. The V end was cut by 5 bases, the J end by 5 bases, with 15 bases between. As originally analysed: ImmunoSEQ gave junction-only sequences without quality scores, so filtering differed. Using immunoSEQ multiplex PCR, the repertoire was profiled, and TCRdb retains in-frame clones only, with some absent. Clone size and V and J calls were adopted from that table, with D and trimming inferred from the DNA. This table has 2 million to 2.5 million clones, 85% to 95% appearing once. J is TRBJ1-2 and V is TRBV28, with D possibly being TRBD1 (6 bases). The TCR sequence derives from a young man in good health. Some clones in this sample may be carry-over from other donors' samples. The sequenced sample was naive CD4+ T cells from PBMCs. Subset in this sample: CD45RA+ positively selected. CDR3 amino acids: CASSPQTGGYGYTF. For the CDR3, the DNA is TGTGCCAGCAGTCCCCAGACAGGAGGGTATGGCTACACCTTC.